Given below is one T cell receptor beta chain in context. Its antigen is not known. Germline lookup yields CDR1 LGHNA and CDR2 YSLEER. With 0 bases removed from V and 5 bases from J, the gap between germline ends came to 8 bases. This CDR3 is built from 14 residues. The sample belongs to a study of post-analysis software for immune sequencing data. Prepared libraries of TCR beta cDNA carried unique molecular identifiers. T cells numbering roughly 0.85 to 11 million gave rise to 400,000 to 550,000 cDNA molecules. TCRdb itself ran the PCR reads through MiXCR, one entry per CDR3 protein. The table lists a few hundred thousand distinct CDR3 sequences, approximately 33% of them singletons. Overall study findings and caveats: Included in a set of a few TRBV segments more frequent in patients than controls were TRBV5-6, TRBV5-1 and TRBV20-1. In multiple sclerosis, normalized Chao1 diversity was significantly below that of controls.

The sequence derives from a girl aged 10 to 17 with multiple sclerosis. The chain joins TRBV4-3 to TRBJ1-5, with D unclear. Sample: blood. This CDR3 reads CASSQERMDQPQHF. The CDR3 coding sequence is TGCGCCAGCAGCCAAGAAAGGATGGATCAGCCCCAGCATTTT.